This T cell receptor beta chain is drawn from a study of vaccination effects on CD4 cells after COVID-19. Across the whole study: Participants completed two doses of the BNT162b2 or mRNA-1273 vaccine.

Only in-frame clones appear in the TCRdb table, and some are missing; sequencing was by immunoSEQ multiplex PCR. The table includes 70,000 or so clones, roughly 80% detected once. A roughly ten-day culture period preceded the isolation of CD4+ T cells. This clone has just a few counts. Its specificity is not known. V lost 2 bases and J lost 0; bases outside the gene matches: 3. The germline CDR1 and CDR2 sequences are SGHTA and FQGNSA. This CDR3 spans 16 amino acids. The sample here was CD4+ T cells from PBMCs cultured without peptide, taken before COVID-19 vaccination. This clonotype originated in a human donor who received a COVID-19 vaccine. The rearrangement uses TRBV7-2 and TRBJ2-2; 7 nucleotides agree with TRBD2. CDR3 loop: CASSLLAVTNTGELFF. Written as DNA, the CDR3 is TGTGCCAGCAGCTTACTAGCGGTGACGAACACCGGGGAGCTGTTTTTT.